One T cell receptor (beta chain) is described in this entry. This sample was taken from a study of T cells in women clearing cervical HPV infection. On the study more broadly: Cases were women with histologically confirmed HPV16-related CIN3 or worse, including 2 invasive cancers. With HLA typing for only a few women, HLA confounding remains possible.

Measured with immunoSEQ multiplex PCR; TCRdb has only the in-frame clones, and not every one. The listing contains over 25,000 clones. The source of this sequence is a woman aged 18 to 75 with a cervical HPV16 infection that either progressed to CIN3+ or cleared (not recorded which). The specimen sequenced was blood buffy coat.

The CDR3 is CASSPQGSGTGELFF. The DNA read from the CDR3 is TGTGCCAGTAGCCCCCAGGGGAGTGGCACCGGGGAG. The chain combines TRBV19 with TRBJ2-2; possibly TRBD1 for D (6 bases). Read sequence stops 3 residues before the CDR3 end, and the germline J gene provides the missing end. V was trimmed by 6 bases and J by 4 bases, leaving 15 bases between them. The CDR3 spans 15 residues. CDR1 and CDR2 from the germline V gene are LNHDA and SQIVND (reference sequence).